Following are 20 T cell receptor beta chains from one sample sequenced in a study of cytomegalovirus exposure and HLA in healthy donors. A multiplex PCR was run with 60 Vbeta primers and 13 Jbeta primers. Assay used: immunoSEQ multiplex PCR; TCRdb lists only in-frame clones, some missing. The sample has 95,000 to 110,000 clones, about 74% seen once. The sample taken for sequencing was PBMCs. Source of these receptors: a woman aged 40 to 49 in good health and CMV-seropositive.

DNA for the CDR3: TGCGCCAGCAGCCAGGGGAATAATCAGCCCCAGCATTTT. Translation: CASSQGNNQPQHF. The chain employs TRBV5-1 and TRBJ1-5, with D perhaps matching TRBD1 (6 bases). Trimming pared 4 bases from V and 4 bases from J, leaving 9 bases between. This CDR3 comprises 13 residues. CDR1 SGHRS and CDR2 YFSETQ come from the germline V gene. The whole variable domain, remainder taken from reference TRBV5-1 and TRBJ1-5, is KAGVTQTPRYLIKTRGQQVTLSCSPISGHRSVSWYQQTPGQGLQFLFEYFSETQRNKGNFPGRFSGRQFSNSRSEMNVSTLELGDSALYLCASSQGNNQPQHFGDGTRLSIL.

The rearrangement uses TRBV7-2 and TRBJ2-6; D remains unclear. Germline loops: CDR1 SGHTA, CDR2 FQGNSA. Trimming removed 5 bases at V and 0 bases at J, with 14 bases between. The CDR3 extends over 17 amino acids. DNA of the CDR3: TGTGCCAGCAGCCCCTCGGTTAAAAGCTCTGGGGCCAACGTCCTGACTTTC. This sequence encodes CASSPSVKSSGANVLTF.

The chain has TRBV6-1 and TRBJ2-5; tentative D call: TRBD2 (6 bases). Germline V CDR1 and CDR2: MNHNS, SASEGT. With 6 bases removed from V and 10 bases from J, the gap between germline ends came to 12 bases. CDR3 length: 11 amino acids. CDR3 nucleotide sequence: TGTGCCAGCAGGGGACTTGTGGACCAGTACTTC. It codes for CASRGLVDQYF.

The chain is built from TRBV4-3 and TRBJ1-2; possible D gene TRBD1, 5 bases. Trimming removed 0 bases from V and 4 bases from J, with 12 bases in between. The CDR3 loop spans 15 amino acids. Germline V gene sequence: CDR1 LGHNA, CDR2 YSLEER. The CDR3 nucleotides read TGCGCCAGCAGCCAAGATCGACAGAGCTCCTATGGCTACACCTTC. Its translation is CASSQDRQSSYGYTF.

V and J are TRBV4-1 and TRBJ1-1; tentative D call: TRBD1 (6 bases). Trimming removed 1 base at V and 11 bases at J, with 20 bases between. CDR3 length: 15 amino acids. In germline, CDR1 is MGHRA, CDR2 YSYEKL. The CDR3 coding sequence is TGCGCCAGCAGCCAAGTAAGCCAGGGGTATTCGAAGGCTTTCTTT. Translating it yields CASSQVSQGYSKAFF.

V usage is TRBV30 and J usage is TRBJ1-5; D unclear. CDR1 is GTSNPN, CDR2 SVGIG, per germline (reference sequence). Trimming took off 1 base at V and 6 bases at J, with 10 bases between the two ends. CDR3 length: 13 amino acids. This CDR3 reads CAWSGQVSQPQHF. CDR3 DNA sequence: TGTGCCTGGAGTGGCCAGGTGAGTCAGCCCCAGCATTTT.

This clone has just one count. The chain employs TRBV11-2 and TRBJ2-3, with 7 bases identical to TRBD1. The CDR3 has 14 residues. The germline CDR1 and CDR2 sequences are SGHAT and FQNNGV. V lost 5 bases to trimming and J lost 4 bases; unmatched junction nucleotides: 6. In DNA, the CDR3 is TGTGCCAGCAGCACTTGGACAGGTGCAGATACGCAGTATTTT. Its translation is CASSTWTGADTQYF.

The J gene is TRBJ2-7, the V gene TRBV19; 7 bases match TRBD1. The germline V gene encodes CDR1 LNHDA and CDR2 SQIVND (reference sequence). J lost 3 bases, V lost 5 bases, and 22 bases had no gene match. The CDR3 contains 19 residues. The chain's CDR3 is CASSLKSGQAEWNSYEQYF. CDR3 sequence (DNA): TGTGCCAGTAGTCTCAAGTCTGGACAGGCCGAATGGAATAGCTACGAGCAGTACTTC.

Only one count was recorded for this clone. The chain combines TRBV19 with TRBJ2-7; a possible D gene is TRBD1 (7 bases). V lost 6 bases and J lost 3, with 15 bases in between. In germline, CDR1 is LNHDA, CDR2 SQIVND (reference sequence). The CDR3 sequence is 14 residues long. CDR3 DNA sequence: TGTGCCAGTAGCACGGGGGACAGCCGCTACGAGCAGTACTTC. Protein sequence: CASSTGDSRYEQYF. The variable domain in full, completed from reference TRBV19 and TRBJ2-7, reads DGGITQSPKYLFRKEGQNVTLSCEQNLNHDAMYWYRQDPGQGLRLIYYSQIVNDFQKGDIAEGYSVSREKKESFPLTVTSAQKNPTAFYLCASSTGDSRYEQYFGPGTRLTVT.

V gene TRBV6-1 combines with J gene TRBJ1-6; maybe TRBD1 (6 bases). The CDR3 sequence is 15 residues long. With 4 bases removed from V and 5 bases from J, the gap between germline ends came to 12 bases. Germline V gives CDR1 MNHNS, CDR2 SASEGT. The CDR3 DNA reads TGTGCCAGCAGTGGGCAACAGGGAAATAATTCACCCCTCCACTTT. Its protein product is CASSGQQGNNSPLHF.

The CDR3 sequence: CASSAPRESNTEAFF. DNA for the CDR3: TGTGCCAGCAGCGCCCCACGGGAGTCGAACACTGAAGCTTTCTTT. The genes are TRBV2 and TRBJ1-1, with unresolved D. Germline values: CDR1 SNHLY, CDR2 FYNNEI. Trimming took off 6 bases at V and 1 base at J, with 15 bases between the two ends. The CDR3 covers 15 residues.

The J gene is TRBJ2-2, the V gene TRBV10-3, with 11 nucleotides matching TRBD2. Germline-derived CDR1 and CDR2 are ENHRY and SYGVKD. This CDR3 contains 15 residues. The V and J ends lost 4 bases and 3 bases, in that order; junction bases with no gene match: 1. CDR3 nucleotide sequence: TGTGCCATCAGTGGACTAGCGGGGCACACCGGGGAGCTGTTTTTT. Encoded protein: CAISGLAGHTGELFF.

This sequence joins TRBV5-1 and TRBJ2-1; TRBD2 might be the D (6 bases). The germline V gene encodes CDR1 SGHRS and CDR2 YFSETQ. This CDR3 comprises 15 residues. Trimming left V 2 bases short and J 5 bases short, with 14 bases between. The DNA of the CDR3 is TGCGCCAGCAGCTTAGACCTTGCGGGGAACAATGAGCAGTTCTTC. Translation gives CASSLDLAGNNEQFF.

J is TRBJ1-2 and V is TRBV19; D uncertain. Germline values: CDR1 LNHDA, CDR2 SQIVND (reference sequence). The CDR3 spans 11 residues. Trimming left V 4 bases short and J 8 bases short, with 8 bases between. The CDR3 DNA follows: TGTGCCAGTAGTAAAGCCTGGGGCTACACCTTC. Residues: CASSKAWGYTF.

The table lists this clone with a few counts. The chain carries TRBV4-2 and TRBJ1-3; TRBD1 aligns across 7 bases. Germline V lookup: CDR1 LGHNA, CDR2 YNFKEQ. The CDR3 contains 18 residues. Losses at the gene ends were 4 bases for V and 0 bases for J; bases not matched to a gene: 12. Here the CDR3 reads CASSPQGDRLDSGNTIYF. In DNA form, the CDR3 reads TGTGCCAGCAGCCCCCAGGGGGACAGACTAGACTCTGGAAACACCATATATTTT.

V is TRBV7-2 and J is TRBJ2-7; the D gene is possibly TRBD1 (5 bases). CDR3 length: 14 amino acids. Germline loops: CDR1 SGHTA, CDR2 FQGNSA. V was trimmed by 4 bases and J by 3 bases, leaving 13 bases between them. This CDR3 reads CASSSGLGDYEQYF. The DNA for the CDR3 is TGTGCCAGCAGCTCAGGGCTAGGGGACTACGAGCAGTACTTC.

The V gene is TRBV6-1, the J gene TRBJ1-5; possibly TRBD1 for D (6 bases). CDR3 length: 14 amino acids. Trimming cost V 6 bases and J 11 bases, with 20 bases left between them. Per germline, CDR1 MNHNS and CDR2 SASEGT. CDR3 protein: CASRLTGIGQSQHF. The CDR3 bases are TGTGCCAGCAGATTGACAGGAATTGGGCAGTCCCAGCATTTT.

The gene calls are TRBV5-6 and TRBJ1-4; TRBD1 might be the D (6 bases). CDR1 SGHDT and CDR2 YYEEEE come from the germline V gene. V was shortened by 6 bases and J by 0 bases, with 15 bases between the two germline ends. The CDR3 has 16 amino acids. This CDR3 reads CASTMDRRATNEKLFF. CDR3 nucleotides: TGTGCCAGCACTATGGACAGAAGAGCAACTAATGAAAAACTGTTTTTT.

The CDR3 loop is CASSRTESYEQYF. The CDR3 region has the DNA TGTGCCAGCAGTCGGACTGAATCCTACGAGCAGTACTTC. The genes are TRBV5-4 and TRBJ2-7, with D maybe TRBD2 (5 bases). Between the trimmed V and J ends, which lost 5 bases and 1 base, there was a span of 10 bases. The CDR3 runs to 13 residues. CDR1 and CDR2 (germline): SGHNT, YYREEE (reference sequence).

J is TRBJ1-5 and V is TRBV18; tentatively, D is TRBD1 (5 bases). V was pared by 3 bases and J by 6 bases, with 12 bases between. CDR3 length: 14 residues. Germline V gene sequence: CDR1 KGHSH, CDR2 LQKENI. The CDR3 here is CASSPTAELQPQHF. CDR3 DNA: TGTGCCAGCTCACCGACAGCCGAGCTTCAGCCCCAGCATTTT.